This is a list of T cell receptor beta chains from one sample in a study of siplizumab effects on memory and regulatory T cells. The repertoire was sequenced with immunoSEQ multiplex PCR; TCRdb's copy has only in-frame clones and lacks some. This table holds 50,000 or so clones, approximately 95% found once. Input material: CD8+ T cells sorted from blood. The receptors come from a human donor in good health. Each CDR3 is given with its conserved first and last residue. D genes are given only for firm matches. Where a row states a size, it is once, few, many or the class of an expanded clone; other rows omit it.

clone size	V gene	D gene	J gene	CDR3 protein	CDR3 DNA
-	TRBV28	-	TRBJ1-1	CASSSTGFNTEAFF	TGTGCCAGCAGTTCAACAGGGTTCAACACTGAAGCTTTCTTT
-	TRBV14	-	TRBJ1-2	CASTSGPFDYGYTF	TGTGCCAGCACCAGTGGTCCCTTCGACTATGGCTACACCTTC
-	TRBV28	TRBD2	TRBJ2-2	CASEGEAGANTGELFF	TGTGCCAGCGAGGGGGAAGCGGGAGCCAACACCGGGGAGCTGTTTTTT
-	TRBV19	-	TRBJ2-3	CASSSSWTSTDTQYF	TGTGCCAGTAGTAGTTCCTGGACTAGCACAGATACGCAGTATTTT
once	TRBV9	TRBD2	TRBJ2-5	CASSVSGGLETQYF	TGTGCCAGCAGCGTTAGCGGGGGACTAGAGACCCAGTACTTC
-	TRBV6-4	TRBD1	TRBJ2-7	CASSGDRSSYEQYF	TGTGCCAGCAGTGGGGACAGGAGCTCCTACGAGCAGTACTTC
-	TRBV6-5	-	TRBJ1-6	CASRPGTYNSPLHF	TGTGCCAGCAGGCCGGGAACCTATAATTCACCCCTCCACTTT
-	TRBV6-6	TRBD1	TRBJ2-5	CASSYSREGGGETQYF	TGTGCCAGCAGTTACTCGAGAGAAGGGGGCGGCGAGACCCAGTACTTC
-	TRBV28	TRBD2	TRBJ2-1	CASSLAGSYEQFF	TGTGCCAGCAGTCTAGCGGGGAGTTATGAGCAGTTCTTC
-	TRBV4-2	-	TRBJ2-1	CASTWMGKQFF	TGTGCCAGCACCTGGATGGGCAAGCAGTTCTTC
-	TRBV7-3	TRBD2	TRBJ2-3	CASSPGLANTDTQYF	TGTGCCAGCAGCCCCGGACTAGCGAACACAGATACGCAGTATTTT
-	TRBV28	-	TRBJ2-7	CASSDRDNSYEQYF	TGTGCCAGCAGTGACCGGGACAACTCCTACGAGCAGTACTTC
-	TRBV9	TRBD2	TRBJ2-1	CASSVEWSGSGSSYNEQFF	TGTGCCAGCAGCGTAGAGTGGTCGGGTAGCGGGAGCTCCTACAATGAGCAGTTCTTC
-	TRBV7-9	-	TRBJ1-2	CASSLGEGYGYTF	TGTGCCAGCAGCTTAGGAGAGGGGTATGGCTACACCTTC
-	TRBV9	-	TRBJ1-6	CASSVREGYNSPLHF	TGTGCCAGCAGCGTGAGGGAGGGGTATAATTCACCCCTCCACTTT
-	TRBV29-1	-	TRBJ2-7	CSVVGSSYEQYF	TGCAGCGTTGTAGGAAGCTCCTACGAGCAGTACTTC
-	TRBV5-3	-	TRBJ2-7	CARSLGGGSEQYF	TGTGCCAGAAGCTTGGGTGGAGGGAGTGAGCAGTACTTC
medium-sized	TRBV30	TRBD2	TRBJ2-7	CAWTTPGTSGSDEQYF	TGTGCCTGGACTACCCCCGGGACTAGCGGGAGTGACGAGCAGTACTTC
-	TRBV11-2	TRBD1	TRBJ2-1	CASSLGDRFYNEQFF	TGTGCCAGCAGCCTGGGGGACAGGTTCTACAATGAGCAGTTCTTC
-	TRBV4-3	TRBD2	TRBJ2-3	CASSLGLAGVGDTQYF	TGCGCCAGCAGCCTTGGACTAGCGGGAGTCGGAGATACGCAGTATTTT
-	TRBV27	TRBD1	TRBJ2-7	CASSSLPGTGYAYEQYF	TGTGCCAGCAGTTCGCTTCCCGGGACAGGCTACGCGTACGAGCAGTACTTC
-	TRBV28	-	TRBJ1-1	CASSFGGFRYTEAFF	TGTGCCAGCAGTTTTGGGGGCTTCAGGTACACTGAAGCTTTCTTT
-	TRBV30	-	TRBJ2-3	CAWGLDAATQYF	TGTGCCTGGGGACTGGACGCAGCTACGCAGTATTTT
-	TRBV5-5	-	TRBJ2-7	CASSSGRLEPEQYF	TGTGCCAGCAGTTCCGGGAGACTCGAGCCCGAGCAGTACTTC
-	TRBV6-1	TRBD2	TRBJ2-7	CASSERRLAGSYEQYF	TGTGCCAGCAGTGAAAGGAGGCTAGCGGGATCCTACGAGCAGTACTTC
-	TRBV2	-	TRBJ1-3	CASRSSGNTIYF	TGTGCCAGCAGGAGCAGTGGAAACACCATATATTTT
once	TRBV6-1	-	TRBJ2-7	CASEAENYEQYF	TGTGCCAGCGAAGCGGAGAACTACGAGCAGTACTTC
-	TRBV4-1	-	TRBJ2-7	CASSQVTSSYEQYF	TGCGCCAGCAGCCAAGTTACCAGTTCCTACGAGCAGTACTTC
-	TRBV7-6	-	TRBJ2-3	CASSLASGGLIDTQYF	TGTGCCAGCAGCTTAGCCTCAGGGGGGCTGATTGATACGCAGTATTTT
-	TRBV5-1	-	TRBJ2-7	CASSLSSLYEQYF	TGCGCCAGCAGCTTGTCTAGCTTGTACGAGCAGTACTTC
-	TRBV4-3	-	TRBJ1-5	CASSQYHHNQPQHF	TGCGCCAGCAGCCAATACCATCACAATCAGCCCCAGCATTTT
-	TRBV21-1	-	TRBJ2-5	CASSKEGQLQETQYF	TGTGCCAGCAGCAAAGAGGGACAGTTACAAGAGACCCAGTACTTC
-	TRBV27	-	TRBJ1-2	CASSPAGVGYTF	TGTGCCAGCAGCCCAGCGGGGGTCGGCTACACCTTC
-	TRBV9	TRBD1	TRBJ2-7	CASSVAGTGAAYEQYF	TGTGCCAGCAGCGTAGCTGGAACAGGGGCGGCCTACGAGCAGTACTTC
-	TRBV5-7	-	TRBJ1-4	CASSLGGRYGEKLFF	TGTGCCAGCAGCTTGGGGGGACGCTACGGTGAAAAACTGTTTTTT
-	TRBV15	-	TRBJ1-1	CATSGYRVGTEAFF	TGTGCCACCAGCGGTTACAGGGTTGGCACTGAAGCTTTCTTT
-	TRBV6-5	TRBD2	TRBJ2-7	CASSYGTSGRGEQYF	TGTGCCAGCAGTTACGGGACTAGCGGGAGGGGCGAGCAGTACTTC
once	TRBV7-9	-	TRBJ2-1	CASSPMSGSSYNEQFF	TGTGCCAGCAGCCCAATGAGCGGATCCTCCTACAATGAGCAGTTCTTC
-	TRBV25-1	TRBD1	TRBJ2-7	CASSEFGQGYEQYF	TGTGCCAGCAGTGAGTTTGGACAGGGGTACGAGCAGTACTTC
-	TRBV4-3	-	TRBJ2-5	CASSQDYPFVKTQYF	TGCGCCAGCAGCCAAGATTACCCGTTTGTGAAGACCCAGTACTTC
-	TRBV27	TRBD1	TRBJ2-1	CASSLGPGTVPNEQFF	TGTGCCAGCAGTTTAGGCCCGGGGACAGTCCCTAATGAGCAGTTCTTC
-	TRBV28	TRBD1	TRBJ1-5	CASSTGGRQPQHF	TGTGCCAGCAGTACAGGGGGTAGGCAGCCCCAGCATTTT
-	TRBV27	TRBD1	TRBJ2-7	CASSLMGQGSLEQYF	TGTGCCAGCAGTTTAATGGGACAGGGGAGCCTCGAGCAGTACTTC
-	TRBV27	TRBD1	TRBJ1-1	CASSQQGAYTEAFF	TGTGCCAGCAGTCAGCAGGGGGCGTACACTGAAGCTTTCTTT
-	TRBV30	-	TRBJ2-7	CACSGSSLTHEQYF	TGTGCCTGCTCTGGTAGCAGTCTTACACACGAGCAGTACTTC